Following are 3 T cell receptor beta chains from one sample sequenced in a study of identical twins. MiXCR was run by TCRdb on the 5' RACE reads, yielding one entry per CDR3 protein. The table has roughly 540,000 distinct CDR3 sequences, 22% seen once. These records were also assigned to another study, of T cells expressing NK-cell markers.

Sequenced: CD4+ T cells sorted from blood. The receptors come from a woman in her late teens or twenties in good health.

This clonotype has just a few counts. The rearrangement joins TRBV20-1 to TRBJ2-3, with TRBD2 matching over 9 bases. V lost 8 bases and J lost 4; bases outside the gene matches: 4. The CDR3 spans 12 residues. The germline CDR1 and CDR2 sequences are DFQATT and SNEGSKA (reference sequence). The CDR3 here is CSISGSPDTQYF. The CDR3 nucleotides are TGCAGTATTAGCGGGAGCCCAGATACGCAGTATTTT.

The chain is built from TRBV5-4 and TRBJ2-2; D uncertain. Germline values: CDR1 SGHNT, CDR2 YYREEE (reference sequence). V was clipped by 0 bases and J by 3 bases, with 6 bases between them. The CDR3 sequence is 14 residues long. CDR3 region: CASSLGAYTGELFF. The CDR3 coding sequence is TGTGCCAGCAGCTTGGGAGCTTACACCGGGGAGCTGTTTTTT. Looking up the rest from reference TRBV5-4 and TRBJ2-2 gives the full variable domain: ETGVTQSPTHLIKTRGQQVTLRCSSQSGHNTVSWYQQALGQGPQFIFQYYREEENGRGNFPPRFSGLQFPNYSSELNVNALELDDSALYLCASSLGAYTGELFFGEGSRLTVL.

The chain is built from TRBV6-5 and TRBJ2-2; TRBD1 aligns across 10 bases. In germline, CDR1 is MNHEY, CDR2 SVGAGI. Trimming cost V 2 bases and J 7 bases; bases outside gene matches: 1. This CDR3 is built from 14 residues. CDR3 protein: CASSYGTGVGELFF. The CDR3 DNA reads as TGTGCCAGCAGTTACGGGACAGGGGTCGGGGAGCTGTTTTTT.